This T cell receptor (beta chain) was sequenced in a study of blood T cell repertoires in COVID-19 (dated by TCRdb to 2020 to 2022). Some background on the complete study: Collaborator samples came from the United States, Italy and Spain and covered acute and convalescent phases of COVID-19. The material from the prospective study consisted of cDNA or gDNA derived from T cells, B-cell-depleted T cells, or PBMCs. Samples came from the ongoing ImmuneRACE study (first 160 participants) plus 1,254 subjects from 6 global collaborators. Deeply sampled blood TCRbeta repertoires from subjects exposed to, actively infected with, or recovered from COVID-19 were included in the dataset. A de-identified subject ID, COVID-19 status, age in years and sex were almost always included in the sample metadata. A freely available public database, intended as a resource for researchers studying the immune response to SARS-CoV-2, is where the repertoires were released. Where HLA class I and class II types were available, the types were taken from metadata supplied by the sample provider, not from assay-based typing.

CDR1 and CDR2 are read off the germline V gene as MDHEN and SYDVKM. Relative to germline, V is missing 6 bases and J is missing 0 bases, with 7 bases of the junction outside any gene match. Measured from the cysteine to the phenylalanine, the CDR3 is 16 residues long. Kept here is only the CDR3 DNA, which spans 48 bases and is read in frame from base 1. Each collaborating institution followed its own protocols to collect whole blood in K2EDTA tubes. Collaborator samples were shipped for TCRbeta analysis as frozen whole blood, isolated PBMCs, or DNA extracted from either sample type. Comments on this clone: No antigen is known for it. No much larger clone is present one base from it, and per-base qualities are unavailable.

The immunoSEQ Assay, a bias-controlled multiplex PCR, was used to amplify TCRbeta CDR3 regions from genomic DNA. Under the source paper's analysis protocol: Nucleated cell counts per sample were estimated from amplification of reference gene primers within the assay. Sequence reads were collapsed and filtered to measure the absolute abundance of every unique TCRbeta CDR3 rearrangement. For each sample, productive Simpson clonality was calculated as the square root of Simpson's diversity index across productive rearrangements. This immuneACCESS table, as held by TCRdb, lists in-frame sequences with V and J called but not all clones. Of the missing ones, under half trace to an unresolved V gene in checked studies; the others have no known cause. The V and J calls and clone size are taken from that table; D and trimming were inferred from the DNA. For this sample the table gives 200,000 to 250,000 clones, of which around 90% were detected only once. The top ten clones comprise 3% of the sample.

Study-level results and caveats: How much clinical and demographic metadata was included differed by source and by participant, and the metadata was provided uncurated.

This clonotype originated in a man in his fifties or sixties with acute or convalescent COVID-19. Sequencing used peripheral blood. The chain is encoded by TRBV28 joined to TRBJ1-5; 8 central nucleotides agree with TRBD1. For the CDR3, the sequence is CASRGQVRNSNQPQHF. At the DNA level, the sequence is TGTGCCAGCAGGGGACAGGTGAGAAATAGCAATCAGCCCCAGCATTTT. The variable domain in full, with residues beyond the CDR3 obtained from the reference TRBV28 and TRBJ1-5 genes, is DVKVTQSSRYLVKRTGEKVFLECVQDMDHENMFWYRQDPGLGLRLIYFSYDVKMKEKGDIPEGYSVSREKKERFSLILESASTNQTSMYLCASRGQVRNSNQPQHFGDGTRLSIL.